This is a list of T cell receptor beta chains from one sample in a study of T cell clonotyping in hematopoietic cell transplantation. TCRdb's table, derived via immunoSEQ multiplex PCR, lists solely in-frame clones and lacks some. The repertoire has 10,000 or so clones, about 97% of them found once; the top ten carry 2% to 3%. This specimen was peripheral blood mononuclear cells, taken 100 days after allogeneic stem cell transplant. Receptors were obtained from a male patient aged 55 to 69 who had an allogeneic stem cell transplant from a related donor, so the T cells may come from the graft donor. Some clones in this sample may be carry-over from other donors' samples. Both conserved end residues are part of each CDR3. Each record gives: clone size, V gene, D gene, J gene, CDR3 protein, CDR3 DNA. The D gene is left open where the match is weak. A row's size may be missing; if present it is once, few, many or a size class.

clone_size: .; v_call: TRBV2; d_call: .; j_call: TRBJ1-4; cdr3_aa: CASSEIGGLGEKLFF; cdr3_nt: TGTGCCAGCAGTGAGATTGGTGGTCTAGGCGAAAAACTGTTTTTT
clone_size: .; v_call: TRBV4-2; d_call: .; j_call: TRBJ1-1; cdr3_aa: CASSQQLNTEAFF; cdr3_nt: TGTGCCAGCAGCCAACAGTTGAACACTGAAGCTTTCTTT
clone_size: .; v_call: TRBV19; d_call: TRBD2; j_call: TRBJ2-7; cdr3_aa: CASSPRTSGGSYEQYF; cdr3_nt: TGTGCCAGTAGTCCCCGGACTAGCGGGGGTTCCTACGAGCAGTACTTC
clone_size: .; v_call: TRBV4-2; d_call: .; j_call: TRBJ2-3; cdr3_aa: CASSQGTQGPSTDTQYF; cdr3_nt: TGTGCCAGCAGCCAAGGGACGCAGGGCCCTAGCACAGATACGCAGTATTTT
clone_size: .; v_call: TRBV11-3; d_call: .; j_call: TRBJ2-3; cdr3_aa: CASSPSGPTTDTQYF; cdr3_nt: TGTGCCAGCAGCCCAAGCGGGCCAACCACAGATACGCAGTATTTT
clone_size: .; v_call: TRBV1; d_call: .; j_call: TRBJ2-7; cdr3_aa: CTSSPLSTSGGTPYEQYF; cdr3_nt: TGCACCAGCAGCCCGCTCTCGACTAGCGGGGGGACTCCCTACGAGCAGTACTTC
clone_size: .; v_call: TRBV5-1; d_call: .; j_call: TRBJ1-1; cdr3_aa: CASSWGGQNTEAFF; cdr3_nt: TGCGCCAGCAGCTGGGGAGGACAGAACACTGAAGCTTTCTTT
clone_size: .; v_call: TRBV7-2; d_call: TRBD2; j_call: TRBJ2-1; cdr3_aa: CASSLSASGGVEQFF; cdr3_nt: TGTGCCAGCAGCTTAAGTGCTAGCGGGGGGGTAGAGCAGTTCTTC
clone_size: .; v_call: TRBV7-2; d_call: .; j_call: TRBJ1-5; cdr3_aa: CASSLVGGSNQPQHF; cdr3_nt: TGTGCCAGCAGCTTAGTGGGCGGTAGCAATCAGCCCCAGCATTTT
clone_size: .; v_call: TRBV9; d_call: .; j_call: TRBJ1-1; cdr3_aa: CASSVVVGASEAFF; cdr3_nt: TGTGCCAGCAGCGTAGTTGTAGGGGCTTCTGAAGCTTTCTTT
clone_size: .; v_call: TRBV7-6; d_call: TRBD1; j_call: TRBJ1-4; cdr3_aa: CASSLGDRTYEKLFF; cdr3_nt: TGTGCCAGCAGCTTAGGGGACAGGACTTATGAAAAACTGTTTTTT
clone_size: .; v_call: TRBV15; d_call: TRBD1; j_call: TRBJ2-2; cdr3_aa: CATSRDRGGNTGELFF; cdr3_nt: TGTGCCACCAGCAGGGACAGGGGAGGGAACACCGGGGAGCTGTTTTTT
clone_size: .; v_call: TRBV2; d_call: .; j_call: TRBJ1-1; cdr3_aa: CASRLGHGEGSTEAFF; cdr3_nt: TGTGCCAGCAGACTTGGACACGGGGAAGGAAGCACTGAAGCTTTCTTT
clone_size: once; v_call: TRBV7-7; d_call: TRBD1; j_call: TRBJ2-5; cdr3_aa: CASSPTGAKETQYF; cdr3_nt: TGTGCTAGCAGCCCGACAGGGGCCAAAGAGACCCAGTACTTC
clone_size: .; v_call: TRBV25-1; d_call: TRBD1; j_call: TRBJ1-6; cdr3_aa: CASSRGGRGPTSPLHF; cdr3_nt: TGTGCCAGTTCTCGAGGGGGCAGGGGGCCCACCTCACCCCTCCACTTT
clone_size: once; v_call: TRBV19; d_call: .; j_call: TRBJ2-5; cdr3_aa: CASSIARETQYF; cdr3_nt: TGTGCCAGTAGTATAGCGCGGGAGACCCAGTACTTC
clone_size: .; v_call: TRBV11-3; d_call: .; j_call: TRBJ2-7; cdr3_aa: CASSLGRSYEQYF; cdr3_nt: TGTGCCAGCAGCTTAGGACGGTCCTACGAGCAGTACTTC
clone_size: once; v_call: TRBV28; d_call: .; j_call: TRBJ2-3; cdr3_aa: CASSPPTGMRDTQYF; cdr3_nt: TGTGCCAGCAGTCCCCCAACAGGGATGCGGGATACGCAGTATTTT
clone_size: .; v_call: TRBV2; d_call: .; j_call: TRBJ2-7; cdr3_aa: CASSHRDPYEQYF; cdr3_nt: TGTGCCAGCAGCCACAGGGACCCCTACGAGCAGTACTTC
clone_size: .; v_call: TRBV29-1; d_call: .; j_call: TRBJ2-3; cdr3_aa: CSVCRLATDTQYF; cdr3_nt: TGCAGCGTTTGTAGGCTAGCTACAGATACGCAGTATTTT
clone_size: .; v_call: TRBV5-1; d_call: .; j_call: TRBJ2-5; cdr3_aa: CASSLMGPETQYF; cdr3_nt: TGCGCCAGCAGCTTGATGGGGCCGGAGACCCAGTACTTC
clone_size: .; v_call: TRBV7-9; d_call: .; j_call: TRBJ2-3; cdr3_aa: CASTGASTDTQYF; cdr3_nt: TGTGCCAGCACAGGGGCTAGCACAGATACGCAGTATTTT
clone_size: .; v_call: TRBV25-1; d_call: .; j_call: TRBJ2-1; cdr3_aa: CASSESVSPNNEQFF; cdr3_nt: TGTGCCAGCAGTGAATCGGTGAGCCCTAACAATGAGCAGTTCTTC
clone_size: .; v_call: TRBV19; d_call: .; j_call: TRBJ1-2; cdr3_aa: CASSISTSDYGYTF; cdr3_nt: TGTGCCAGTAGTATATCCACAAGCGACTATGGCTACACCTTC
clone_size: .; v_call: TRBV5-1; d_call: .; j_call: TRBJ1-2; cdr3_aa: CASSFVGSYGYTF; cdr3_nt: TGCGCCAGCAGCTTCGTCGGGTCCTATGGCTACACCTTC
clone_size: .; v_call: TRBV14; d_call: .; j_call: TRBJ2-5; cdr3_aa: CASSQVLLGQETQYF; cdr3_nt: TGTGCCAGCAGCCAAGTTCTACTAGGGCAAGAGACCCAGTACTTC
clone_size: .; v_call: TRBV19; d_call: TRBD1; j_call: TRBJ2-7; cdr3_aa: CASSKPGTESYEQYF; cdr3_nt: TGTGCCAGTAGTAAACCCGGGACAGAGTCCTACGAGCAGTACTTC
clone_size: .; v_call: TRBV5-1; d_call: .; j_call: TRBJ1-6; cdr3_aa: CASSLDRPNNSPLHF; cdr3_nt: TGCGCCAGCAGCTTGGACAGACCGAATAATTCACCCCTCCACTTT
clone_size: .; v_call: TRBV28; d_call: .; j_call: TRBJ1-3; cdr3_aa: CASSFRGSSGNTIYF; cdr3_nt: TGTGCCAGCAGTTTCAGGGGCAGCTCTGGAAACACCATATATTTT
clone_size: .; v_call: TRBV7-2; d_call: .; j_call: TRBJ2-7; cdr3_aa: CASSLLAYEQYF; cdr3_nt: TGTGCCAGCAGCTTACTAGCTTACGAGCAGTACTTC
clone_size: .; v_call: TRBV12-5; d_call: .; j_call: TRBJ2-7; cdr3_aa: CASGTYKDDTGGQYF; cdr3_nt: TGTGCTAGTGGCACATACAAGGACGACACGGGCGGGCAGTACTTC
clone_size: .; v_call: TRBV19; d_call: .; j_call: TRBJ1-5; cdr3_aa: CASSPGGNQPQHF; cdr3_nt: TGTGCCAGTAGCCCCGGGGGTAATCAGCCCCAGCATTTT
clone_size: .; v_call: TRBV6-5; d_call: TRBD2; j_call: TRBJ2-5; cdr3_aa: CASSYSRGGQETQYF; cdr3_nt: TGTGCCAGCAGTTACTCGCGGGGGGGTCAAGAGACCCAGTACTTC
clone_size: .; v_call: TRBV7-2; d_call: .; j_call: TRBJ2-7; cdr3_aa: CASSLSGVEQYF; cdr3_nt: TGTGCCAGCAGCCTTTCCGGGGTCGAGCAGTACTTC
clone_size: once; v_call: TRBV5-6; d_call: .; j_call: TRBJ1-2; cdr3_aa: CASSPTLPSGHYGYTF; cdr3_nt: TGTGCCAGCAGCCCAACCCTACCCTCCGGGCACTATGGCTACACCTTC
clone_size: .; v_call: TRBV6-1; d_call: .; j_call: TRBJ1-6; cdr3_aa: CASRPGGRDSPLHF; cdr3_nt: TGTGCCAGCAGGCCCGGGGGCCGGGATTCACCCCTCCACTTT